The 25 T cell receptor beta chains reported below all come from one sample, sequenced in a study of cytomegalovirus exposure and HLA in healthy donors. Assay used: immunoSEQ multiplex PCR; TCRdb lists only in-frame clones, some missing. The sample has around 63,000 clones; roughly 90% are singletons. Sequenced: PBMCs. The receptors were gathered from a woman aged 18 to 35 in good health and CMV-seronegative.

The chain uses TRBV10-3 and TRBJ1-4; D is unclear. This CDR3 region has 18 residues. Germline CDR1 ENHRY, CDR2 SYGVKD. V was trimmed by 3 bases and J by 3 bases, leaving 20 bases between them. The CDR3 sequence: CAISDSKGGLESNEKLFF. The CDR3 DNA sequence: TGTGCCATCAGTGACTCAAAAGGCGGTTTAGAGTCTAATGAAAAACTGTTTTTT.

In DNA, the CDR3 is TGTGCCAGCAGCTTCCTAGCGGGAGTGGCCTGGGAGCAGTACTTC. It translates to CASSFLAGVAWEQYF. This chain links TRBV7-2 with TRBJ2-7; 10 bases are shared with TRBD2. V lost 3 bases, J lost 7 bases, and 9 bases stayed unmatched. This CDR3 region has 15 residues. Germline V gene data show CDR1 as SGHTA and CDR2 as FQGNSA.

As concerns this clone: No DNA is shown, since the ends of the CDR3 on it are uncertain; the CDR3 is the one TCRdb lists. V gene TRBV20-1 combines with J gene TRBJ2-1; the DNA was not used to check the table's D call, TRBD2. Germline CDR1 DFQATT, CDR2 SNEGSKA (reference sequence). Termini included, the CDR3 measures 11 amino acids. CDR3 amino acids: CSARVAAGAFF.

The chain uses TRBV28 and TRBJ2-1; tentatively, D is TRBD2 (6 bases). Trimming left V 5 bases short and J 0 bases short, with 14 bases between. Germline CDR1 and CDR2: MDHEN and SYDVKM. This CDR3 is built from 16 residues. The DNA for the CDR3 is TGTGCCAGCAGTCCCCGGGACTCCCCCTCCTACAATGAGCAGTTCTTC. Amino acids: CASSPRDSPSYNEQFF.

The chain has TRBV27 and TRBJ1-5; D gene ambiguous. CDR1 and CDR2 (germline): MNHEY, SMNVEV (reference sequence). The CDR3 contains 15 residues. The V end lost 4 bases, the J end lost 1 base, and 11 bases lay between the germline ends. The CDR3 loop reads CASSSFGRSNQPQHF. The CDR3 DNA is TGTGCCAGCAGTTCATTTGGCAGGAGCAATCAGCCCCAGCATTTT.

This clone was counted a single time. The chain couples TRBV5-8 to TRBJ2-2; perhaps TRBD2 as D (7 bases). Germline assignment: CDR1 SGHTS and CDR2 YDEGEE. There are 19 residues in the CDR3. V was pared by 1 base and J by 1 base, with 20 bases between. In DNA form, the CDR3 reads TGTGCCAGCAGCTTGTACTTCCCTAAAGCGGGACAGAACACCGGGGAGCTGTTTTTT. Amino acids: CASSLYFPKAGQNTGELFF.

The CDR3: CARQKTGPLAKNIQYF. As DNA, the CDR3 is TGTGCCAGGCAAAAAACAGGACCGCTAGCCAAAAACATTCAGTACTTC. The chain couples TRBV6-6 to TRBJ2-4, with a possible D match to TRBD1 (5 bases). Germline CDR1 is MNHNY and CDR2 is SVGAGI (reference sequence). The ends were cut back, 9 bases at V and 0 bases at J, with 18 bases in the middle. This CDR3 has 16 residues.

This chain links TRBV9 with TRBJ2-3; 7 nucleotides agree with TRBD1. The CDR3 is 18 amino acids. Germline V gene sequence: CDR1 SGDLS, CDR2 YYNGEE. Trimming took 3 bases from V and 1 from J; bases not matched to a gene: 14. The DNA of the CDR3 is TGTGCCAGCAGCGGGGGTTGGGACAGCTGGAAGGGCACAGATACGCAGTATTTT. Its protein is CASSGGWDSWKGTDTQYF.

This clone appeared once. The rearrangement links TRBV7-6 to TRBJ2-5, with a possible D match to TRBD2 (5 bases). CDR1 and CDR2 (germline): SGHVS, FNYEAQ. This CDR3 has 16 residues. V was cut by 6 bases and J by 4 bases, with 21 bases left in between. CDR3 region: CASSSTGITTGETQYF. Written as DNA, the CDR3 is TGTGCCAGCAGTTCGACCGGGATAACCACGGGAGAGACCCAGTACTTC.

This sequence joins TRBV5-1 and TRBJ2-2, with 8 bases aligning to TRBD1. With 3 bases clipped from V and 1 base from J, the junction kept 2 bases outside the gene matches. The germline gives CDR1 SGHRS, CDR2 YFSETQ. CDR3 size: 15 residues. CDR3 in DNA: TGCGCCAGCAGCTACGGACAGGGGAACACCGGGGAGCTGTTTTTT. Translated: CASSYGQGNTGELFF. Drawing the rest from reference TRBV5-1 and TRBJ2-2, the complete variable domain is KAGVTQTPRYLIKTRGQQVTLSCSPISGHRSVSWYQQTPGQGLQFLFEYFSETQRNKGNFPGRFSGRQFSNSRSEMNVSTLELGDSALYLCASSYGQGNTGELFFGEGSRLTVL.

The rearrangement links TRBV19 to TRBJ2-5, with 11 bases identical to TRBD1. In germline, CDR1 is LNHDA, CDR2 SQIVND (reference sequence). The junction had 5 bases not matched to a gene; V was cut back by 1 base and J by 4 bases. This CDR3 is built from 16 residues. The CDR3 loop is CASSIGGTGGGETQYF. CDR3 nucleotides: TGTGCCAGTAGTATAGGTGGGACAGGGGGAGGAGAGACCCAGTACTTC.

This clone was counted between two and nine times. The V call is TRBV27, the J call TRBJ1-6; D uncertain. The CDR3 is 14 residues long. With 7 bases removed from V and 9 bases from J, the gap between germline ends came to 16 bases. From germline, CDR1 is MNHEY and CDR2 SMNVEV (reference sequence). CDR3 DNA sequence: TGTGCCAGCACTCCGACCTGGCCAGGTTCACCCCTCCACTTT. This sequence encodes CASTPTWPGSPLHF.

CDR3: CASSLGLAGGDTQYF. Here the CDR3 DNA reads TGTGCCAGCAGTTTGGGACTAGCGGGCGGAGATACGCAGTATTTT. This chain uses TRBV6-5 with TRBJ2-3; TRBD2 agrees at 12 bases. The CDR3 has 15 amino acids. Germline V gene sequence: CDR1 MNHEY, CDR2 SVGAGI. Trimming at V came to 4 bases and at J to 5 bases, leaving 4 bases not matched to a gene.

The CDR3 protein is CSVEISGSSYNEQFF. The DNA for the CDR3 is TGCAGCGTTGAAATTAGCGGGAGCTCCTACAATGAGCAGTTCTTC. V gene TRBV29-1 combines with J gene TRBJ2-1, with 9 bases aligning to TRBD2. Unmatched junction bases numbered 2, after V lost 2 bases and J lost 0 bases. There are 15 residues in the CDR3. The germline CDR1 and CDR2 sequences are SQVTM and ANQGSEA.

This chain connects TRBV18 to TRBJ2-2; 9 bases agree with TRBD1. The germline V gene encodes CDR1 KGHSH and CDR2 LQKENI. The CDR3 runs to 16 residues. The V gene end was trimmed by 1 base and the J gene end by 0 bases; junction bases not matched to a gene: 0. The CDR3, as DNA: TGTGCCAGCTCACCACGGGACAGGGCGAACACCGGGGAGCTGTTTTTT. It is translated as CASSPRDRANTGELFF.

The CDR3 region is CASTDRGRLDQPQHF. Here the CDR3 DNA reads TGTGCCAGCACCGACAGGGGGCGACTGGATCAGCCCCAGCATTTT. The rearrangement links TRBV28 to TRBJ1-5; 10 bases agree with TRBD1. The junction had 8 bases not matched to a gene; V was cut back by 7 bases and J by 5 bases. CDR1 and CDR2 from the germline V gene are MDHEN and SYDVKM. CDR3 length equals 15 residues.

This sequence joins TRBV4-2 and TRBJ2-5, with D possibly TRBD2 on 5 matching bases. CDR1 is LGHNA, CDR2 YNFKEQ, per germline. The V gene lost 0 bases and the J gene lost 5 bases, with 10 bases spanning the gap. The CDR3 is 14 residues long. The CDR3 region has the DNA TGTGCCAGCAGCCAAGATCGAGGGCGGGAGACCCAGTACTTC. The encoded protein is CASSQDRGRETQYF.

The chain joins TRBV10-1 to TRBJ2-3, with D uncertain. Germline CDR1 reads WNHNN; CDR2 reads SYGVQD (reference sequence). The V and J ends lost 2 bases and 2 bases respectively, with 5 bases between them. This CDR3 is built from 13 residues. The CDR3 loop reads CASSELNTDTQYF. The CDR3 region has the DNA TGCGCCAGCAGTGAGCTAAACACAGATACGCAGTATTTT.

The chain recombines TRBV7-2 with TRBJ2-5, with TRBD1 identical over 8 bases. Germline assignment: CDR1 SGHTA and CDR2 FQGNSA. This CDR3 has 16 amino acids. V shed 8 bases and J 3 bases; nucleotides not matched to a gene: 14. The CDR3 region has the DNA TGTGCCAGCGCGGCTTTTGGGACAGGTCGAGAAGAGACCCAGTACTTC. Translation: CASAAFGTGREETQYF.

V and J are TRBV7-9 and TRBJ2-6; a weak D match, TRBD2 (6 bases). This CDR3 spans 17 amino acids. V lost 5 bases and J lost 0, with 14 bases in between. Germline loops: CDR1 SEHNR, CDR2 FQNEAQ (reference sequence). The CDR3 nucleotides are TGTGCCAGCAGCCCACGGGGGAGAAGCTCTGGGGCCAACGTCCTGACTTTC. Translating gives CASSPRGRSSGANVLTF.

The chain employs TRBV27 and TRBJ1-5; unclear D gene. Trimming left V 10 bases short and J 6 bases short, with 10 bases between. This CDR3 has 11 residues. The germline V gene encodes CDR1 MNHEY and CDR2 SMNVEV (reference sequence). CDR3 nucleotides: TGTGCCATCTCTTCGGGTCAGCCCCAGCATTTT. Translation gives CAISSGQPQHF.

The CDR3: CAWSGGSGYTF. The CDR3 nucleotides read TGTGCCTGGAGTGGAGGGTCCGGCTACACCTTC. V is TRBV30 and J is TRBJ1-2; D gene uncertain. This CDR3 is built from 11 residues. Germline V gene lookup returns CDR1 GTSNPN and CDR2 SVGIG (reference sequence). V was clipped by 1 base and J by 8 bases, with 8 bases between them.

V and J are TRBV28 and TRBJ1-5; TRBD1 is a possible D gene (5 bases). V lost 6 bases and J 5 bases, leaving 20 bases between the germline ends. The CDR3 spans 16 residues. Germline lookup yields CDR1 MDHEN and CDR2 SYDVKM. The CDR3 DNA sequence: TGTGCCAGCAGGAACAACCGCGGGGGTGTCTATCAGCCCCAGCATTTT. Translating gives CASRNNRGGVYQPQHF.

The V and J genes are TRBV4-1 and TRBJ2-6, with a possible D match to TRBD1 (6 bases). Per germline, CDR1 MGHRA and CDR2 YSYEKL. V lost 4 bases and J lost 0, with 7 bases in between. This CDR3 is built from 15 residues. As DNA, the CDR3 is TGCGCCAGCAGCCTACAGGGCTCTGGGGCCAACGTCCTGACTTTC. This codes for CASSLQGSGANVLTF.

CDR3 sequence: CASSDTSGLKAFF. CDR3 sequence (DNA): TGTGCCAGCAGCGATACAAGCGGACTTAAAGCTTTCTTT. V is TRBV21-1 and J is TRBJ1-1. TRBV21-1 is a recognized pseudogene. This CDR3 contains 13 residues.